The rows below give T cell receptor beta chains drawn from one sample of a study of blood T cell repertoires in COVID-19. Sequenced by immunoSEQ multiplex PCR; TCRdb stores in-frame clones only, minus some. Found here are approximately 300,000 clones, more than 75% of them singletons; the top ten hold less than 6%. Material for sequencing was PBMCs or T cells enriched from blood (not recorded which). The receptors stem from a woman in her 30s who had recovered from COVID-19. CDR3s include the opening cysteine and the closing phenylalanine or tryptophan. The D gene is left open where the match is weak. Size is stated for part of the rows, as once, few or many counts, or as a class when the clone is expanded.

CDR3 DNA	CDR3 protein	D gene	V gene	J gene	clone size
TGTGCCAGCAGTTACCGGGGTGCCTACAATGAGCAGTTCTTC	CASSYRGAYNEQFF	-	TRBV6-5	TRBJ2-1	-
TGTGCCAGCAGCCCCGGACAGGGCAGCTTCTATGGCTACACCTTC	CASSPGQGSFYGYTF	TRBD1	TRBV7-9	TRBJ1-2	-
TGTGCCAGCAGCTCTGTCAGGGGGCAGAATGAGCAGTTCTTC	CASSSVRGQNEQFF	TRBD1	TRBV11-2	TRBJ2-1	-
TGTGCCAGCAGCCAAGAGGGGAGAGCTAACACCGGGGAGCTGTTTTTT	CASSQEGRANTGELFF	-	TRBV3-1/TRBV3-2	TRBJ2-2	-
TGTGCCAGCAGCGTAGGACAGGCTCTCAATGAAAAACTGTTTTTT	CASSVGQALNEKLFF	-	TRBV9	TRBJ1-4	-
TGTGCCAGCATGCTAGCGGGGGGCACAGATACGCAGTATTTT	CASMLAGGTDTQYF	TRBD2	TRBV28	TRBJ2-3	-
TGTGCCACCAGCAGAGATCCCGGCTCGGGGTTCGAGCAGTACTTC	CATSRDPGSGFEQYF	-	TRBV15	TRBJ2-7	-
TGTGCCAGCACGCCCGGGACAGGGCTTGAAGCTTTCTTT	CASTPGTGLEAFF	TRBD1	TRBV6-5	TRBJ1-1	-
TGTGCCAGCAGTTTAGGGCTAGCGGGGGGCCTAAGAACTTACAATGAGCAGTTCTTC	CASSLGLAGGLRTYNEQFF	TRBD2	TRBV28	TRBJ2-1	-
TGTGCCAGCAGCGTAGACCCCGGGACAGGGGTCACAGATACGCAGTATTTT	CASSVDPGTGVTDTQYF	TRBD1	TRBV9	TRBJ2-3	-
TGTGCCAGTAGTACGCGCGCCGTGGGGGAGGGGACCACTGAAGCTTTCTTT	CASSTRAVGEGTTEAFF	-	TRBV19	TRBJ1-1	once
TGTGCCAGCAGCGACAGGGACAGGTTAGCTTTCTTT	CASSDRDRLAFF	TRBD1	TRBV7-9	TRBJ1-1	-
TGTGCTAGTGGTCCATCCCCGGGGGAGCAGTACTTC	CASGPSPGEQYF	-	TRBV12-5	TRBJ2-7	-
TGTGCCAGCAGGGGGGTGGGGACTGCCAGGTATTTT	CASRGVGTARYF	-	TRBV12-3/TRBV12-4	TRBJ1-5	-
TGTGCCAGCAGTACACGCGGGGAAGGGAACTACGAGCAGTACTTC	CASSTRGEGNYEQYF	-	TRBV6-2/TRBV6-3	TRBJ2-7	-
TGCGCCAGCACACTGGCGGGGGGTCTCACAGATACGCAGTATTTT	CASTLAGGLTDTQYF	TRBD2	TRBV5-1	TRBJ2-3	-